A single TCR beta chain is shown here with its context. As yet, its antigen is unknown. This sample is part of a study of T cell responses to AZD1222 COVID-19 vaccine. Some clones are missing from TCRdb's copy, which holds only in-frame ones; the method was immunoSEQ multiplex PCR. There are over 110,000 clones in the sample; 85% to 95% occur only once, and approximately 12% lies in the top ten. The CDR3 totals 14 residues. The V gene lost 3 bases and the J gene lost 4 bases, with 13 bases spanning the gap. Germline-derived CDR1 and CDR2 are SEHNR and FQNEAQ (reference sequence). Study-level findings and limits: Females outnumbered males among donors, who were mostly white British; clonal diversity was possibly underestimated. Only five to seven AZD1222 recipients tested seropositive at baseline. Once two AZD1222 doses were given, Spike-specific TCR breadth and depth went up.

Sequences were derived from peripheral blood, sampled after recovery from COVID-19. This chain joins TRBV7-9 and TRBJ2-7; maybe TRBD1 (6 bases). This clonotype was sampled from an adult who had recovered from COVID-19. The CDR3 region is CASSLDRTPYEQYF. The CDR3 DNA sequence: TGTGCCAGCAGCTTGGACAGAACTCCTTACGAGCAGTACTTC. Together with reference TRBV7-9 and TRBJ2-7, the CDR3 gives the full variable domain: DTGVSQNPRHKITKRGQNVTFRCDPISEHNRLYWYRQTLGQGPEFLTYFQNEAQLEKSRLLSDRFSAERPKGSFSTLEIQRTEQGDSAMYLCASSLDRTPYEQYFGPGTRLTVT.